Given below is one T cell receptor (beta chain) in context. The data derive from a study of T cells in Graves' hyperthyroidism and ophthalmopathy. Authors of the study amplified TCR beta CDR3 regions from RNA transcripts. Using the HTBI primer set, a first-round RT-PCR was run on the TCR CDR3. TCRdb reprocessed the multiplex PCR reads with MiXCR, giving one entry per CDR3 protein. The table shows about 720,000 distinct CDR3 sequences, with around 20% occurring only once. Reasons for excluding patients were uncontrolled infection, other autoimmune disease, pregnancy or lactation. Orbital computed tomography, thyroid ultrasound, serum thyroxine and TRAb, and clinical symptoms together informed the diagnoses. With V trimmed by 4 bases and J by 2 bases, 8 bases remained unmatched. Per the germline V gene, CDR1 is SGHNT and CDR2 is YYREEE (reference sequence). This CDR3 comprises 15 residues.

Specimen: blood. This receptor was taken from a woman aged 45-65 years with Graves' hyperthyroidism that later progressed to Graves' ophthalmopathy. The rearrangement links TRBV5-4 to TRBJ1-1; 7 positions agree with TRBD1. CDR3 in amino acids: CASSRVGQDNTEAFF. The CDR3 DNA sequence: TGTGCCAGCAGCCGTGTAGGACAGGACAACACTGAAGCTTTCTTT.